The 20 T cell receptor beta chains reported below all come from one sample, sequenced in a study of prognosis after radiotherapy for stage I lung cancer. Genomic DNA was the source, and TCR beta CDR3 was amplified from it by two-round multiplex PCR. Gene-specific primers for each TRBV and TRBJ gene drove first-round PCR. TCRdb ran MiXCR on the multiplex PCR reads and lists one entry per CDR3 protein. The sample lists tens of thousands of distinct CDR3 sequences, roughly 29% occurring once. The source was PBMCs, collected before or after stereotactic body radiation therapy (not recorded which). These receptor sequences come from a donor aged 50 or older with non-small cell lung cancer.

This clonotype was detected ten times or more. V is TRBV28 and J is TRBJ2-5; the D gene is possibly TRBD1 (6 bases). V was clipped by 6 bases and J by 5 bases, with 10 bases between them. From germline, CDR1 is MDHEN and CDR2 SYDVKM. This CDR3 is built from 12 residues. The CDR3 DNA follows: TGTGCCAGCAGCCCCAGGGGTGAGACCCAGTACTTC. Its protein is CASSPRGETQYF. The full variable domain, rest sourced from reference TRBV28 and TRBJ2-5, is DVKVTQSSRYLVKRTGEKVFLECVQDMDHENMFWYRQDPGLGLRLIYFSYDVKMKEKGDIPEGYSVSREKKERFSLILESASTNQTSMYLCASSPRGETQYFGPGTRLLVL.

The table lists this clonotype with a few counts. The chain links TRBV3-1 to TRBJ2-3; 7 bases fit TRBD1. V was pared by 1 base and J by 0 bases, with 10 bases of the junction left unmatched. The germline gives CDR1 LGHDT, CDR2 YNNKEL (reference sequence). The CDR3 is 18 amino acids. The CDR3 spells CASSQGDWDSLSTDTQYF. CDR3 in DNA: TGTGCCAGCAGCCAAGGGGATTGGGACAGCCTTAGCACAGATACGCAGTATTTT.

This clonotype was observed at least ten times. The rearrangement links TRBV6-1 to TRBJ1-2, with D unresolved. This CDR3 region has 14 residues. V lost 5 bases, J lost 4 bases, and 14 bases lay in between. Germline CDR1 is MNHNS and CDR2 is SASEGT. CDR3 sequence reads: CASSPSLMFYGYTF. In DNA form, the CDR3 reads TGTGCCAGCAGTCCTTCGTTGATGTTCTATGGCTACACCTTC.

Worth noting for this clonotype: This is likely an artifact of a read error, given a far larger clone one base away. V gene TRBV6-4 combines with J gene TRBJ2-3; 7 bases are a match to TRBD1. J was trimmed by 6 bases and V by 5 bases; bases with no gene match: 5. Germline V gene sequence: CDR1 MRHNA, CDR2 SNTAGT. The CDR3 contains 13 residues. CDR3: CASSRPGQDTQYF. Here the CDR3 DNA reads TGTGCCAGCAGTAGACCGGGACAGGATACGCAGTATTTT.

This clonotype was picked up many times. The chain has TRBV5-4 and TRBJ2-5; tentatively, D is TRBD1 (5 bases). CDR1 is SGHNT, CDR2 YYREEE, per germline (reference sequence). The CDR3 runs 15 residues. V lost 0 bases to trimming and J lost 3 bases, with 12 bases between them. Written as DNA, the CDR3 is TGTGCCAGCAGCTTGGCCGGTAGGGGAAAAGAGACCCAGTACTTC. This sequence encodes CASSLAGRGKETQYF.

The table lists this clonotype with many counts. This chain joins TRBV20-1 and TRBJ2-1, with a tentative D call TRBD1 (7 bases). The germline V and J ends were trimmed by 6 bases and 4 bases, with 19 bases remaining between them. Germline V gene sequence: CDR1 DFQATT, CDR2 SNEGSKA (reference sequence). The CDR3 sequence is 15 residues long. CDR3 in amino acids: CSASAWAGGYNEQFF. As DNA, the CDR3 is TGCAGTGCAAGCGCATGGGCAGGGGGGTACAATGAGCAGTTCTTC.

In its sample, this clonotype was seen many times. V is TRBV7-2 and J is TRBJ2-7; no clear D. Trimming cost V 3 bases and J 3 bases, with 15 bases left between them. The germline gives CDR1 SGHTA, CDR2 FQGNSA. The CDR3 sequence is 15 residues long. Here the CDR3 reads CASSLGYSISYEQYF. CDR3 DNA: TGTGCCAGCAGCTTGGGTTACAGTATCAGCTACGAGCAGTACTTC.

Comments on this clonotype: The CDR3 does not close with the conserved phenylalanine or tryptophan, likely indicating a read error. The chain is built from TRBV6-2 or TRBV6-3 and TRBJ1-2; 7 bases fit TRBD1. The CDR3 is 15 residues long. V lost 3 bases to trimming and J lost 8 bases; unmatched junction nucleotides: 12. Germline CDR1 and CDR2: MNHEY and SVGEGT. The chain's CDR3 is CASSYSGGERRGYTL. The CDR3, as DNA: TGTGCCAGCAGTTATTCAGGGGGAGAGAGAAGGGGCTACACCTTA.

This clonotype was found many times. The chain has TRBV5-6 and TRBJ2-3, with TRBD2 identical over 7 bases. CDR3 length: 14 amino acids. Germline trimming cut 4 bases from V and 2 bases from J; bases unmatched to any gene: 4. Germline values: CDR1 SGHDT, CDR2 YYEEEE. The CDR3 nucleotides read TGTGCCAGCAGCAGCGGGACCCCCACAGATACGCAGTATTTT. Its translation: CASSSGTPTDTQYF.

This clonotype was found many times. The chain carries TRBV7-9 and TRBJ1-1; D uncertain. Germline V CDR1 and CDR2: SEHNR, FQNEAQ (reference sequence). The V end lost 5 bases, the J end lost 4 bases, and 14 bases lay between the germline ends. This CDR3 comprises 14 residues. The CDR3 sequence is CASSEVIEGTEAFF. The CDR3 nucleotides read TGTGCCAGCAGCGAGGTTATTGAGGGCACTGAAGCTTTCTTT.

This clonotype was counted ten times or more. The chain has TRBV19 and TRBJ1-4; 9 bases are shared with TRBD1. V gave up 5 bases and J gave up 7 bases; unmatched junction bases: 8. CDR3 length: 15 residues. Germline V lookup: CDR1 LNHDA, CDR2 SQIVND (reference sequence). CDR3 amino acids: CASSPIGQGSEKLFF. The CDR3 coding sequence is TGTGCCAGTAGTCCAATCGGACAGGGGAGTGAAAAACTGTTTTTT.

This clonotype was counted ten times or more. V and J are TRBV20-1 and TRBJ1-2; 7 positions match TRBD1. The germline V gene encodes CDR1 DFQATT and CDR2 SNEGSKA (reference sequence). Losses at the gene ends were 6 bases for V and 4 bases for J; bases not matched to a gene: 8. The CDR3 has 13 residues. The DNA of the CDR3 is TGCAGTGCACAAGACAGGGCTGTCTATGGCTACACCTTC. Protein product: CSAQDRAVYGYTF.

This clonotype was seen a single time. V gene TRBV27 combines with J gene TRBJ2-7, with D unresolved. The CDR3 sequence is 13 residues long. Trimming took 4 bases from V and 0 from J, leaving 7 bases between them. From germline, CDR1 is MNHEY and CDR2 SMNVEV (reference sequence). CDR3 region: CASSSDVSYEQYF. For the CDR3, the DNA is TGTGCCAGCAGTTCTGACGTCTCCTACGAGCAGTACTTC.

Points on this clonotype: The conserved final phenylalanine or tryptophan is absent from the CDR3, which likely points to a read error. As DNA, the CDR3 is TGTGCCAGCAGCGTAGGGCGGACGAACACCCGGGAGCTGTTTCTT. Translation: CASSVGRTNTRELFL. The chain recombines TRBV9 with TRBJ2-2; D is unclear. Germline CDR1 and CDR2: SGDLS and YYNGEE. The CDR3 sequence is 15 residues long.

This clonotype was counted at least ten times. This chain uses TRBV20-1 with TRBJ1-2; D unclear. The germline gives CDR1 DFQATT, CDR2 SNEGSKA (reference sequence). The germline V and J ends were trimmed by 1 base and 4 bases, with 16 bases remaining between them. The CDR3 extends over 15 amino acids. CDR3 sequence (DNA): TGCAGTGCTAGAGTACGTTGGCAGCGGGGCTATGGCTACACCTTC. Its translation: CSARVRWQRGYGYTF.

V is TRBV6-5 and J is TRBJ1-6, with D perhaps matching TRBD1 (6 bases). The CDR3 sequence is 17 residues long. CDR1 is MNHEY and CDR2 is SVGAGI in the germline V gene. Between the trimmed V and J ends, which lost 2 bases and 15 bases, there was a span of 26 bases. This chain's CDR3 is CASSYGVQGIGNSSLHF. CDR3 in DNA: TGTGCCAGCAGTTACGGGGTGCAGGGGATCGGGAATTCAAGCCTCCACTTT.

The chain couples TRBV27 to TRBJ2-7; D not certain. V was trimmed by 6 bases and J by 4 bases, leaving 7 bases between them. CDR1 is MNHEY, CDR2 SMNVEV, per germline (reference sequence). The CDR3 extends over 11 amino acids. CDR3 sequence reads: CASSCRYEQYF. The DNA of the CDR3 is TGTGCCAGCAGCTGTAGATACGAGCAGTACTTC.

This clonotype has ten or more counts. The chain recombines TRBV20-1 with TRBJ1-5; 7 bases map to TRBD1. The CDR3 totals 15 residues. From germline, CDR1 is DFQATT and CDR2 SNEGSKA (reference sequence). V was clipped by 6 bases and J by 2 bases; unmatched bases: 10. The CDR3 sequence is CSAPMGGQGNQPQHF. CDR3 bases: TGCAGTGCACCAATGGGCGGACAGGGCAATCAGCCCCAGCATTTT.

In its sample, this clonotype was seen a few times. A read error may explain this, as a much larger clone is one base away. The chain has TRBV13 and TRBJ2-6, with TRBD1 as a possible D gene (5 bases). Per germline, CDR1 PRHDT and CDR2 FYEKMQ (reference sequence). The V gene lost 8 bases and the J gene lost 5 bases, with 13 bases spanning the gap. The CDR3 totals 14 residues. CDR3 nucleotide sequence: TGTGCCAGCCACGCAGGGTCCAGGGCCAACGTCCTGACTTTC. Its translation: CASHAGSRANVLTF. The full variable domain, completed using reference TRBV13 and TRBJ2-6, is AAGVIQSPRHLIKEKRETATLKCYPIPRHDTVYWYQQGPGQDPQFLISFYEKMQSDKGSIPDRFSAQQFSDYHSELNMSSLELGDSALYFCASHAGSRANVLTFGAGSRLTVL.

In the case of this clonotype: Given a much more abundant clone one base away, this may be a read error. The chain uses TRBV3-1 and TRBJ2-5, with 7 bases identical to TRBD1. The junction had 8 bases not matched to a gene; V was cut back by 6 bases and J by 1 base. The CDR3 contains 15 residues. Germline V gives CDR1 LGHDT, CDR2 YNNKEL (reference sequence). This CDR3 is CASRQGQILQETQYF. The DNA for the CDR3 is TGTGCCAGCAGACAGGGACAGATACTCCAAGAGACCCAGTACTTC.